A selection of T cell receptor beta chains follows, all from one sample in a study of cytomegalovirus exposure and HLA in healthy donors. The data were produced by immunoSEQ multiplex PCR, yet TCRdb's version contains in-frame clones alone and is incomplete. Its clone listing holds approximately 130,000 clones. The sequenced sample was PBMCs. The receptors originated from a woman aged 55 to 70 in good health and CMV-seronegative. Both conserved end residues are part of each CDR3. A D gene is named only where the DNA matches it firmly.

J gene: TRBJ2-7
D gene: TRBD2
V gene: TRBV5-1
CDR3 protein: CASSPGTSGALSYEQYF
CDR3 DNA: TGCGCCAGCAGCCCAGGGACTAGCGGAGCCCTCTCCTACGAGCAGTACTTC

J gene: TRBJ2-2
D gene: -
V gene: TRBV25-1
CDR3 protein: CATQSRGYTGELFF
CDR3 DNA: TGTGCGACCCAGTCCCGCGGCTACACCGGGGAGCTGTTTTTT

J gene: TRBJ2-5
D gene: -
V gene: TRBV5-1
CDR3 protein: CASSRDGGQETQYF
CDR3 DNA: TGCGCCAGCAGCCGGGATGGGGGGCAAGAGACCCAGTACTTC

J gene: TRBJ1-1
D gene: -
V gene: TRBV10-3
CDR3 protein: CATGTENTEAFF
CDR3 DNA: TGTGCCACCGGGACTGAGAACACTGAAGCTTTCTTT

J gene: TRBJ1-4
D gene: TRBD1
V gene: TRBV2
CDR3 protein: CASSRDRGPNEKLFF
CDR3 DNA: TGTGCCAGCAGCCGGGACAGGGGACCGAATGAAAAACTGTTTTTT

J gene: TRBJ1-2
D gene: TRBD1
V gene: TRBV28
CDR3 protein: CASSSGQENYGYTF
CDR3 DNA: TGTGCCAGCAGCTCGGGACAGGAGAACTATGGCTACACCTTC

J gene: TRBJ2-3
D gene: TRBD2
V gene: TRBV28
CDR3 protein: CASRRTSGKHDTQYF
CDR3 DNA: TGTGCCAGCAGGCGGACTAGCGGGAAGCATGATACGCAGTATTTT

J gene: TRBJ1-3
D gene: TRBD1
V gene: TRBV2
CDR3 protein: CASQKGQPFSGNTIYF
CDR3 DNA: TGTGCCAGTCAGAAGGGACAGCCTTTCTCTGGAAACACCATATATTTT

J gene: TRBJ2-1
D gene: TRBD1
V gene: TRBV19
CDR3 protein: CASSIQGQGIDNEQFF
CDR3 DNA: TGTGCCAGTAGTATACAGGGACAGGGGATCGACAATGAGCAGTTCTTC

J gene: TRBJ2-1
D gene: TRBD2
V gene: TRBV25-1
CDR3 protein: CASTDLAGGPEAYNEQFF
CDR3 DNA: TGTGCCAGCACCGATCTAGCGGGGGGGCCCGAGGCCTACAATGAGCAGTTCTTC

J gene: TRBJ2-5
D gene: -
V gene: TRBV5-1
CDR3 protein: CASSLAVGEQETQYF
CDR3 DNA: TGCGCCAGCAGCTTGGCCGTAGGAGAGCAAGAGACCCAGTACTTC

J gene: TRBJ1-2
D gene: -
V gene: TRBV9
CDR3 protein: CASSSAGGSYGYTF
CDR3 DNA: TGTGCCAGCAGCTCCGCGGGGGGGAGCTATGGCTACACCTTC

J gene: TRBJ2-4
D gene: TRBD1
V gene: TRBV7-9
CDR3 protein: CASSLAPDRGNIQYF
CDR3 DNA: TGTGCCAGCAGCTTAGCCCCTGACAGGGGAAACATTCAGTACTTC

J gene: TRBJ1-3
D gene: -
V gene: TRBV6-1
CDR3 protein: CASSEFAIVGNTIYF
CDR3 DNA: TGTGCCAGCAGTGAATTCGCTATTGTTGGAAACACCATATATTTT

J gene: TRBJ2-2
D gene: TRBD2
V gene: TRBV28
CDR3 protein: CASSLFGGVGTGELFF
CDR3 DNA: TGTGCCAGCAGTTTATTTGGGGGGGTCGGGACCGGGGAGCTGTTTTTT

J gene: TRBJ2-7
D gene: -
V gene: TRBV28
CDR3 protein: CASSLWGRDTSYEQYF
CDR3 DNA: TGTGCCAGCAGTTTATGGGGGAGGGACACGAGCTACGAGCAGTACTTC

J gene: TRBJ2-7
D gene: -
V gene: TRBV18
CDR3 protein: CASSPGPQAGAGEQYF
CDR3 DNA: TGTGCCAGCTCACCGGGCCCGCAGGCGGGTGCGGGTGAGCAGTACTTC

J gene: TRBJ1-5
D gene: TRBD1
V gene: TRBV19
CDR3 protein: CASTGQRFYSNQPQHF
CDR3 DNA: TGTGCCAGTACGGGACAGCGTTTTTATAGCAATCAGCCCCAGCATTTT

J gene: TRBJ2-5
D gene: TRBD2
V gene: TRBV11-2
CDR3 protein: CASSWGTSGKETQYF
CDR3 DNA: TGTGCCAGCAGCTGGGGGACTAGCGGGAAAGAGACCCAGTACTTC

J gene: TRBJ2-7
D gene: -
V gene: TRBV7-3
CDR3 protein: CASSPGFGADYEQYF
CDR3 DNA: TGTGCCAGCAGCCCCGGTTTTGGGGCAGATTACGAGCAGTACTTC

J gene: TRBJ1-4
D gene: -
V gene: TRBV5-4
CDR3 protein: CATTPGGANEKLFF
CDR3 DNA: TGTGCCACAACACCGGGAGGGGCTAATGAAAAACTGTTTTTT

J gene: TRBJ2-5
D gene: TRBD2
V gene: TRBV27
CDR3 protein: CASRTSGQETQYF
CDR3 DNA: TGTGCCAGTCGGACTAGTGGCCAAGAGACCCAGTACTTC

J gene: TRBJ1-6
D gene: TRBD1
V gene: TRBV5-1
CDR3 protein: CASSPDRGNSPLHF
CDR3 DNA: TGCGCCAGCAGTCCGGACAGGGGTAATTCACCCCTCCACTTT

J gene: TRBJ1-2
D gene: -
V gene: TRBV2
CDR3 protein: CASILPEGAKGGYTF
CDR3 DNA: TGTGCCAGCATTTTACCCGAAGGGGCGAAGGGTGGCTACACCTTC

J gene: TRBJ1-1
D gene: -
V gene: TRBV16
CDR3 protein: CASSQSRANTEAFF
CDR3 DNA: TGTGCCAGCAGCCAATCTCGCGCGAACACTGAAGCTTTCTTT

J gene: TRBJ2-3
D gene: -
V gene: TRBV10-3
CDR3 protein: CAISVGGGAADTQYF
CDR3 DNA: TGTGCCATCAGTGTTGGAGGGGGGGCGGCAGATACGCAGTATTTT

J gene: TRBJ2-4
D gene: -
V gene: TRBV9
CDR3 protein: CASSTQTDSGIQYF
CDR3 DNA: TGTGCCAGCAGCACTCAGACAGACTCGGGCATTCAGTACTTC

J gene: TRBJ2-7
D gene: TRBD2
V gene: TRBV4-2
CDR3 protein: CASSQDESSGRANLNEQYF
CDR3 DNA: TGTGCCAGCAGCCAAGATGAGAGTAGCGGGAGGGCGAATCTGAACGAGCAGTACTTC